The 4 T cell receptor beta chains below all came from one sample that was sequenced in a study of OX40 agonist ivuxolimab in advanced cancers. Sequencing used immunoSEQ multiplex PCR; TCRdb keeps in-frame clones, though not all of them. The data contain about 51,000 clones, under 90% of them singletons. Sequencing used CD4+ or CD8+ T cells sorted from blood, obtained in a trial of the OX40 agonist ivuxolimab. Receptor source: an adult with an advanced solid tumor such as melanoma, head and neck, liver or kidney cancer.

The V call is TRBV28, the J call TRBJ1-1; 8 bases agree with TRBD1. This CDR3 contains 15 residues. With V trimmed by 5 bases and J by 0 bases, 5 bases remained unmatched. Looked up from germline, CDR1 is MDHEN and CDR2 is SYDVKM. CDR3 sequence: CASSPGQGMNTEAFF. The DNA for the CDR3 is TGTGCCAGCAGTCCAGGACAGGGAATGAACACTGAAGCTTTCTTT.

Relative to its sample, this clone is medium-sized (0.01 to 0.1%). The genes are TRBV27 and TRBJ2-2; 7 bases map to TRBD1. The germline gives CDR1 MNHEY, CDR2 SMNVEV (reference sequence). This CDR3 comprises 16 residues. Trimming at V came to 7 bases and at J to 0 bases, leaving 8 bases not matched to a gene. The CDR3 nucleotides read TGTGCCAGCAAGGATAGGCAGGGGGCGAACACCGGGGAGCTGTTTTTT. This sequence encodes CASKDRQGANTGELFF.

The rearrangement joins TRBV6-4 to TRBJ2-3, with TRBD2 identical over 12 bases. J lost 5 bases, V lost 3 bases, and 3 bases had no gene match. There are 15 residues in the CDR3. Germline V gene sequence: CDR1 MRHNA, CDR2 SNTAGT. The CDR3 protein is CASSETSGSGDTQYF. The CDR3 DNA sequence: TGTGCCAGCAGTGAGACTAGCGGGAGTGGAGATACGCAGTATTTT.

The rearrangement links TRBV6-6 to TRBJ2-2; D unclear. V lost 2 bases to trimming and J lost 1 base, with 8 bases between them. Per the germline V gene, CDR1 is MNHNY and CDR2 is SVGAGI (reference sequence). This CDR3 contains 15 residues. The CDR3 reads CASSYGPGNTGELFF. The CDR3 DNA sequence: TGTGCCAGCAGTTACGGGCCAGGGAACACCGGGGAGCTGTTTTTT.